This T cell receptor beta chain was sequenced for a study of somatic mutations in cytotoxic T cells in rheumatoid arthritis. Points from the study as a whole: Compared with age-matched healthy controls, rheumatoid arthritis patients did not differ significantly in CD8+ T-cell clonality.

Generated by immunoSEQ multiplex PCR, the TCRdb table keeps only in-frame clones and is missing some. The sample yields more than 9,000 clones, around 80% seen once. With respect to this clone: The antigen is undetermined.

The sample comprised CD8+ T cells sorted from blood. The TCR was taken from an adult with rheumatoid arthritis.

The CDR3 here is CASSIGTFYEQYF. The CDR3 region has the DNA TGTGCCAGCAGCATCGGGACCTTCTACGAGCAGTACTTC. V gene TRBV7-9 combines with J gene TRBJ2-7; D might be TRBD1 or TRBD2, each matching 5 bases. The CDR3 runs 13 residues. V gave up 5 bases and J gave up 3 bases, with 11 bases separating them. Germline V lookup: CDR1 SEHNR, CDR2 FQNEAQ (reference sequence).